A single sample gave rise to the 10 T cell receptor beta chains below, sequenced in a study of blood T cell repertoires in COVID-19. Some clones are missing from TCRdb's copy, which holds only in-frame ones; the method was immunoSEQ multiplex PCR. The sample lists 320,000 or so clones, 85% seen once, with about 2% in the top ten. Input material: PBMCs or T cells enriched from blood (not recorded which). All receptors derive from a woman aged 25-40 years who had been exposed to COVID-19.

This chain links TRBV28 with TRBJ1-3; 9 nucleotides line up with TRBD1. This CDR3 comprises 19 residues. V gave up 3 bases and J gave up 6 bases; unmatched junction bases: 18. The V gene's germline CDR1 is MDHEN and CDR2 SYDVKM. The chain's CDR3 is CASSFLSPHRGRFENTIYF. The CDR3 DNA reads TGTGCCAGCAGTTTCTTATCTCCACACAGGGGGCGCTTCGAAAACACCATATATTTT.

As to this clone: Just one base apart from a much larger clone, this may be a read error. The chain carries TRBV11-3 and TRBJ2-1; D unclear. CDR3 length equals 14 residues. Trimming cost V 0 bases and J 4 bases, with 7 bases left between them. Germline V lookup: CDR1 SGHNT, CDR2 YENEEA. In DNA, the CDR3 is TGTGCCAGCAGCTTAGACAGACAATACAATGAGCAGTTCTTC. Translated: CASSLDRQYNEQFF.

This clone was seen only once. This CDR3 is CASTGQDGNTIYF. The CDR3 DNA sequence: TGTGCCAGTACCGGACAGGACGGAAACACCATATATTTT. The gene calls are TRBV19 and TRBJ1-3; 7 bases match TRBD1. With 7 bases clipped from V and 4 bases from J, the junction kept 4 bases outside the gene matches. CDR3 length: 13 amino acids. The germline CDR1 and CDR2 sequences are LNHDA and SQIVND (reference sequence).

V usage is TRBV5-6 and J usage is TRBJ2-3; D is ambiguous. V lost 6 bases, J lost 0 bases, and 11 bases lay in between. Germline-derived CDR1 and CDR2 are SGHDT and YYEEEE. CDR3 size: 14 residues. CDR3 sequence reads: CASTGWSSTDTQYF. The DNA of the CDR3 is TGTGCCAGCACCGGGTGGTCTAGCACAGATACGCAGTATTTT. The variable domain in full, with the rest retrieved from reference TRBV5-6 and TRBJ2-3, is DAGVTQSPTHLIKTRGQQVTLRCSPKSGHDTVSWYQQALGQGPQFIFQYYEEEERQRGNFPDRFSGHQFPNYSSELNVNALLLGDSALYLCASTGWSSTDTQYFGPGTRLTVL.

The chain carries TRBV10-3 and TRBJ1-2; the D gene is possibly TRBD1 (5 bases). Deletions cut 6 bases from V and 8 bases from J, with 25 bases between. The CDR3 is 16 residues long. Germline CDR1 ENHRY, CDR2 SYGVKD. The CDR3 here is CAIRGDAGQTPSGYTF. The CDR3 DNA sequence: TGTGCCATCAGGGGTGACGCAGGGCAAACACCTTCAGGCTACACCTTC.

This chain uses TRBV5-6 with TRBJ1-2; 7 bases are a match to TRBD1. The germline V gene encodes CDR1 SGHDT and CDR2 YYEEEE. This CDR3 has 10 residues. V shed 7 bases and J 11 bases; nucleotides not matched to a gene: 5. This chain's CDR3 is CASGTAVYTF. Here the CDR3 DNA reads TGTGCCAGCGGGACAGCGGTTTACACCTTC.

CDR3 in amino acids: CASSRDRAMNTEAFF. The CDR3 DNA reads as TGTGCCAGCTCCCGCGACAGGGCAATGAACACTGAAGCTTTCTTT. The rearrangement uses TRBV18 and TRBJ1-1; 7 positions agree with TRBD1. CDR3 size: 15 residues. After removal of 6 bases from V and 0 bases from J, the junction contained 7 bases not matched to a gene. The germline V gene has CDR1 KGHSH and CDR2 LQKENI.

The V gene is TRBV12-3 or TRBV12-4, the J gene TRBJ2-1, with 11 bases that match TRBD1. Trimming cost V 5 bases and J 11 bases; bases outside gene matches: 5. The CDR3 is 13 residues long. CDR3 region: CASSTGTGGKQFF. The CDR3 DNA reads TGTGCCAGCAGTACCGGGACAGGGGGAAAGCAGTTCTTC.

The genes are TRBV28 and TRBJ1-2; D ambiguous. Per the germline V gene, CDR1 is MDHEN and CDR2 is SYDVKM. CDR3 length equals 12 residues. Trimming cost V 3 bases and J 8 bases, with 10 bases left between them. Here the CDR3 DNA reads TGTGCCAGCAGTTTGGGCCCGACGGGCTACACCTTC. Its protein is CASSLGPTGYTF.

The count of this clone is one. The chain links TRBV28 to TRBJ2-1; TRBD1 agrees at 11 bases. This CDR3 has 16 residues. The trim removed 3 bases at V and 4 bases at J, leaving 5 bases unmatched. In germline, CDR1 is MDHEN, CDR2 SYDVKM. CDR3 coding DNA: TGTGCCAGCAGTTTTACCGGGACAGGGGGATACAATGAGCAGTTCTTC. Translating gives CASSFTGTGGYNEQFF.